A selection of T cell receptor beta chains follows, all from one sample in a study of blood T cell repertoires in COVID-19. The table came from immunoSEQ multiplex PCR; TCRdb's copy has only in-frame clones and leaves some out. The repertoire holds approximately 500,000 clones, with approximately 89% as singletons. The sample comprised peripheral blood. These receptor sequences come from a man between 18 and 29 years old with COVID-19, enrolled during active disease. Both conserved end residues are part of each CDR3. A D gene is named only where the DNA matches it firmly. Some rows have no size entry. The others give once, few or many, or a class for an expanded clone.

TRBV9	NA	TRBJ2-2	TRBD1	TGTGCCAGCAGCGTACAGGGGGCTGGCACCGGGGAGCTGTTTTTT	CASSVQGAGTGELFF
TRBV19	few	TRBJ1-2	TRBD1	TGTGCCAGTAGTGGGACAGGGCGACATGGCTACACCTTC	CASSGTGRHGYTF
TRBV7-9	once	TRBJ2-7	TRBD1	TGTGCCAGCAGCTTGACAGGGGGATCACACGAGCAGTACTTC	CASSLTGGSHEQYF
TRBV5-6	NA	TRBJ1-1	NA	TGTGCCAGCAGCTTGGGTGGGACTATGAACACTGAAGCTTTCTTT	CASSLGGTMNTEAFF
TRBV4-1	NA	TRBJ2-7	TRBD1	TGCGCCAGCAGCCAAGATACTGGACAGGGAGGCGAGCAGTACTTC	CASSQDTGQGGEQYF
TRBV30	NA	TRBJ2-7	NA	TGTGCCTGGAGGGGAAAGGGACTCTCAACTTACGAGCAGTACTTC	CAWRGKGLSTYEQYF
TRBV19	once	TRBJ1-4	TRBD1	TGTGCCAGTAGTATAGACGGGACAGGGGAAGAAAAACTGTTTTTT	CASSIDGTGEEKLFF
TRBV5-1	NA	TRBJ2-3	NA	TGCGCCAGCACCCCGATGGGAAGGGGGACAGATACGCAGTATTTT	CASTPMGRGTDTQYF
TRBV5-6	NA	TRBJ2-7	NA	TGTGCCAGCAGCTTTCGTTTCTCTCGGGGGGCGTCCTACGAGCAGTACTTC	CASSFRFSRGASYEQYF
TRBV27	few	TRBJ2-7	TRBD2	TGTGCCAGCAGTGAAACTAGCGGGACAGCCTACGAGCAGTACTTC	CASSETSGTAYEQYF
TRBV12-3/TRBV12-4	NA	TRBJ1-5	NA	TGTGCCAGCAGTTCGGGGGAGGGACAGCCCCAGCATTTT	CASSSGEGQPQHF
TRBV5-4	NA	TRBJ2-7	NA	TGTGCCAGCAGCTCGCAACGGGAGCGAGACGAGCAGTACTTC	CASSSQRERDEQYF
TRBV2	NA	TRBJ2-2	TRBD2	TGTGCCAGCGGTACTAGCGGGAGGACCGGGGAGCTGTTTTTT	CASGTSGRTGELFF
TRBV29-1	NA	TRBJ1-1	TRBD1	TGCAGCGTGGAACAGGGGGCCAATTCTGAAGCTTTCTTT	CSVEQGANSEAFF
TRBV10-3	NA	TRBJ2-2	NA	TGTGCCATCAGTGAGTCGATGGGCAGGGCCGGCGGGGAGCTGTTTTTT	CAISESMGRAGGELFF
TRBV11-1	NA	TRBJ2-1	NA	TGTGCCAGCAGCGAGTTAGATGGTAGCTCCTACAATGAGCAGTTCTTC	CASSELDGSSYNEQFF
TRBV18	NA	TRBJ2-1	TRBD2	TGTGCCAGCTCCGCGAACCTAGCGGGAGGGAATGAGCAGTTCTTC	CASSANLAGGNEQFF
TRBV10-1	NA	TRBJ2-3	NA	TGCGCCAGCAGCCAGGACTACCCCAGCTCTAGCACAGATACGCAGTATTTT	CASSQDYPSSSTDTQYF
TRBV24-1	NA	TRBJ1-2	NA	TGTGCCACCAGTGAGACCTCCAGGGGTGGCTACACCTTC	CATSETSRGGYTF
TRBV19	once	TRBJ1-5	NA	TGTGCCAGTAGTATACCCGGGCCGGGGGCCCAGCATTTT	CASSIPGPGAQHF
TRBV11-3	NA	TRBJ2-1	NA	TGTGCCAGCAGCTTATCCATCAATGAGCAGTTCTTC	CASSLSINEQFF